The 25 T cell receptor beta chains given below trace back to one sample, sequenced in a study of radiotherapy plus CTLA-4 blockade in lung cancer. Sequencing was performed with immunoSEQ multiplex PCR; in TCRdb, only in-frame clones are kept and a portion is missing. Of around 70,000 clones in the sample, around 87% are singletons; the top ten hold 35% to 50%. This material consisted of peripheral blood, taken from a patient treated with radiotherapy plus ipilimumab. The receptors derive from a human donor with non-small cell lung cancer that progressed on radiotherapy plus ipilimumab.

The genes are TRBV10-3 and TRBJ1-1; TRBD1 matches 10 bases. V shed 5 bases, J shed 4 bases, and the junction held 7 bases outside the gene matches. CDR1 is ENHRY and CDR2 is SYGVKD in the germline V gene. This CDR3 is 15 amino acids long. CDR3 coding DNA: TGTGCCATCAGTAGGACAGGGGGGGAGAGCACTGAAGCTTTCTTT. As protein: CAISRTGGESTEAFF.

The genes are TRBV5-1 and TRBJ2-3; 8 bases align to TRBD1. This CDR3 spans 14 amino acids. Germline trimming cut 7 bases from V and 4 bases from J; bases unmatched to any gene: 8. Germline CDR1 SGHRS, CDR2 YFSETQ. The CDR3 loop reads CASGGQGFPDTQYF. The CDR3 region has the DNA TGCGCCAGCGGTGGACAGGGATTTCCAGATACGCAGTATTTT.

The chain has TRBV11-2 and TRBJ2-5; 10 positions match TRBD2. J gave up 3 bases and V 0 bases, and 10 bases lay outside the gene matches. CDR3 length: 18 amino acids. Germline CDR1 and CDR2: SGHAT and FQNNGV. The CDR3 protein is CASSLDAWLAGVEETQYF. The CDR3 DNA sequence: TGTGCCAGCAGCTTAGATGCCTGGCTAGCGGGAGTGGAAGAGACCCAGTACTTC. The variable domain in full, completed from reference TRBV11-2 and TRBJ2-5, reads EAGVAQSPRYKIIEKRQSVAFWCNPISGHATLYWYQQILGQGPKLLIQFQNNGVVDDSQLPKDRFSAERLKGVDSTLKIQPAKLEDSAVYLCASSLDAWLAGVEETQYFGPGTRLLVL.

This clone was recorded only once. In DNA, the CDR3 is TGTGCCTGGAGGCAAGACTTAGGGCCCACAGATACGCAGTATTTT. This codes for CAWRQDLGPTDTQYF. The chain has TRBV30 and TRBJ2-3; D not certain. There are 15 residues in the CDR3. The V end lost 3 bases, the J end lost 2 bases, and 15 bases lay between the germline ends. Germline V gene data show CDR1 as GTSNPN and CDR2 as SVGIG (reference sequence).

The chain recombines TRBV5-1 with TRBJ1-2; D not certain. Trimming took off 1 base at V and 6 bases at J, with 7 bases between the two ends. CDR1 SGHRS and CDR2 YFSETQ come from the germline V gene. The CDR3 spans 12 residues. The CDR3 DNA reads TGCGCCAGCAGCTTGAGTGGGGATGGCTACACCTTC. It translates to CASSLSGDGYTF.

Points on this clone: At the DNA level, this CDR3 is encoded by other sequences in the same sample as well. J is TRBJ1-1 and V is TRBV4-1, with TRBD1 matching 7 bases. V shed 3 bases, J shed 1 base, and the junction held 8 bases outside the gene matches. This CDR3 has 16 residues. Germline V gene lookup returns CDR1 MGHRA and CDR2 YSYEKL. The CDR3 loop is CASSHRQGQWNTEAFF. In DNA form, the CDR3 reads TGCGCCAGCAGCCACCGACAGGGCCAGTGGAACACTGAAGCTTTCTTT.

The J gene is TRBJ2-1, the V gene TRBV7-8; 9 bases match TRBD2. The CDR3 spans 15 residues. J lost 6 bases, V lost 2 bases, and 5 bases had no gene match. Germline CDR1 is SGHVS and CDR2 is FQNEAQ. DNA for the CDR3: TGTGCCAGCAGCTTACTTTTAGCGGGAGCCAATGAGCAGTTCTTC. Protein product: CASSLLLAGANEQFF.

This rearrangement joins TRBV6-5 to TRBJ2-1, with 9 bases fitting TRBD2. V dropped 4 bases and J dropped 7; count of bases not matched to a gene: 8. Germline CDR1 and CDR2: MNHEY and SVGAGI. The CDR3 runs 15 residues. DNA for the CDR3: TGTGCCAGCAGTTCGGGGCGGGAGGGCCGTAATGAGCAGTTCTTC. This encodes CASSSGREGRNEQFF.

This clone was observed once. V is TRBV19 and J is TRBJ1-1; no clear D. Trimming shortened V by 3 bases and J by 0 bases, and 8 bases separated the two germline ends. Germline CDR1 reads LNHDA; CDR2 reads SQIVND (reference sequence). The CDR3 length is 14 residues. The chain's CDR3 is CASSILIMNTEAFF. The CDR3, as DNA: TGTGCCAGTAGTATCCTTATTATGAACACTGAAGCTTTCTTT.

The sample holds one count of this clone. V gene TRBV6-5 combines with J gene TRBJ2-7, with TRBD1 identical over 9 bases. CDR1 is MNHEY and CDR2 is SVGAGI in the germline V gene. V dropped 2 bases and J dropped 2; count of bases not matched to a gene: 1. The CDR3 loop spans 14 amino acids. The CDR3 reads CASSYGQGTYEQYF. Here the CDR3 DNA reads TGTGCCAGCAGTTACGGACAGGGGACCTACGAGCAGTACTTC.

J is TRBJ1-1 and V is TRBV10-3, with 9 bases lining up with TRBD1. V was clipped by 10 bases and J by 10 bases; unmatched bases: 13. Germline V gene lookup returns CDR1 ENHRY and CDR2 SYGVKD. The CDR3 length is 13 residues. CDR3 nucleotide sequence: TGTGCCACCCTCCCCGGGACAGGGCAGGGAGCTTTCTTT. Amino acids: CATLPGTGQGAFF.

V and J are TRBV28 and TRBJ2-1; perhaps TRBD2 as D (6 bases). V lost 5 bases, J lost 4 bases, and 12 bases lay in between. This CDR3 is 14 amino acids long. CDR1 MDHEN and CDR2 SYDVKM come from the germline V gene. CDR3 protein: CASSRREDYNEQFF. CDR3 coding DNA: TGTGCCAGCAGTAGGAGGGAGGATTACAATGAGCAGTTCTTC. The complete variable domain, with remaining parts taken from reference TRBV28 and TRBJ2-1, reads DVKVTQSSRYLVKRTGEKVFLECVQDMDHENMFWYRQDPGLGLRLIYFSYDVKMKEKGDIPEGYSVSREKKERFSLILESASTNQTSMYLCASSRREDYNEQFFGPGTRLTVL.

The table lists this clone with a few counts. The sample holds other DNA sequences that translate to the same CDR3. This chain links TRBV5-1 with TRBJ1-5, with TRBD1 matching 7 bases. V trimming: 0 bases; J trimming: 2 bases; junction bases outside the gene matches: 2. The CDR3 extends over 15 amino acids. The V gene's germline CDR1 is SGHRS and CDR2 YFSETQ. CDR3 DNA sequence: TGCGCCAGCAGCTTGGGGCAGGGGGGCAATCAGCCCCAGCATTTT. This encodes CASSLGQGGNQPQHF.

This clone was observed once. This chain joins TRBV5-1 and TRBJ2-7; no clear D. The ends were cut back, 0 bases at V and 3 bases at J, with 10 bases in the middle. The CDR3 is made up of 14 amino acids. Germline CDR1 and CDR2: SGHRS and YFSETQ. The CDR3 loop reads CASSLDILNYEQYF. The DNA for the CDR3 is TGCGCCAGCAGCTTGGATATACTTAACTACGAGCAGTACTTC.

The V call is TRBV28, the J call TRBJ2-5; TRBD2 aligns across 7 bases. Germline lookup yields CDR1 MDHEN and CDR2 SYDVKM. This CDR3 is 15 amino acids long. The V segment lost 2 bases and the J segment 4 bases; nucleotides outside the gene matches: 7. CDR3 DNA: TGTGCCAGCAGTTTAGGAGCGGGAAAGGGAGAGACCCAGTACTTC. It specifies CASSLGAGKGETQYF.

The CDR3 sequence: CASSEALNTEAFF. CDR3 bases: TGTGCCAGCTCCGAAGCCCTGAACACTGAAGCTTTCTTT. The V call is TRBV19, the J call TRBJ1-1; no reliable D call. This CDR3 comprises 13 residues. Germline CDR1 LNHDA, CDR2 SQIVND (reference sequence). V gave up 9 bases and J gave up 0 bases, with 11 bases separating them. Based on the CDR3 plus reference TRBV19 and TRBJ1-1, the full variable domain is DGGITQSPKYLFRKEGQNVTLSCEQNLNHDAMYWYRQDPGQGLRLIYYSQIVNDFQKGDIAEGYSVSREKKESFPLTVTSAQKNPTAFYLCASSEALNTEAFFGQGTRLTVV.

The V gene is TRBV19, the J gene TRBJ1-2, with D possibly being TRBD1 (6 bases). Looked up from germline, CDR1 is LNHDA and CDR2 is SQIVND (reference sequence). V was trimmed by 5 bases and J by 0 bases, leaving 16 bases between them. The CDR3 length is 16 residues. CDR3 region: CASSVYLTGANYGYTF. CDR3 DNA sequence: TGTGCCAGTAGTGTTTATCTGACAGGCGCTAACTATGGCTACACCTTC.

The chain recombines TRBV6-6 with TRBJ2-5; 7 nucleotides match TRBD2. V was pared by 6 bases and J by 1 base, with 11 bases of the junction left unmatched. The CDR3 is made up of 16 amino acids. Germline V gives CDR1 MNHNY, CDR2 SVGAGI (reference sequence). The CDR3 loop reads CASSSGGVAPQETQYF. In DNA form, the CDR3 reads TGTGCCAGCAGCTCTGGGGGGGTAGCGCCCCAAGAGACCCAGTACTTC.

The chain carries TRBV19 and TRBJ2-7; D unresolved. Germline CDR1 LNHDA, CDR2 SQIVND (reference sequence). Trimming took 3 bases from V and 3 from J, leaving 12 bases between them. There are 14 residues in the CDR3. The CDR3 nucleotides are TGTGCCAGTAGTATCGTCGTCGGAGTCTACGAGCAGTACTTC. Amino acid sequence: CASSIVVGVYEQYF.

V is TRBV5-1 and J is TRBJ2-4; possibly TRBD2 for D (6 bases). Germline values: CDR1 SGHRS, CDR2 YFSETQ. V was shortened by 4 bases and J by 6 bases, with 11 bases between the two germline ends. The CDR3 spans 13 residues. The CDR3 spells CASSQTEGNIQYF. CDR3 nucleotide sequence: TGCGCCAGCAGCCAAACGGAGGGAAACATTCAGTACTTC. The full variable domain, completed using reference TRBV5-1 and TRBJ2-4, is KAGVTQTPRYLIKTRGQQVTLSCSPISGHRSVSWYQQTPGQGLQFLFEYFSETQRNKGNFPGRFSGRQFSNSRSEMNVSTLELGDSALYLCASSQTEGNIQYFGAGTRLSVL.

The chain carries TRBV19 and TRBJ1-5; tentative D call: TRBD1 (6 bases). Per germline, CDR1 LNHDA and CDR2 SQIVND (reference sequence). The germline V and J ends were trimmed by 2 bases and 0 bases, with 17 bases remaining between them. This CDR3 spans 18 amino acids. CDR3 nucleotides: TGTGCCAGTAGTATACCCCGGACAGCCTCATATAGCAATCAGCCCCAGCATTTT. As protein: CASSIPRTASYSNQPQHF.

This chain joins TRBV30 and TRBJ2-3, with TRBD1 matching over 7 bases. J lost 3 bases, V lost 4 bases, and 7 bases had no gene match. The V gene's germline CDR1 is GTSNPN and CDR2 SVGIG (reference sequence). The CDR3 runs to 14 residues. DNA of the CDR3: TGTGCCTGGAAAGGGGGCAGGGGAACAGATACGCAGTATTTT. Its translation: CAWKGGRGTDTQYF.

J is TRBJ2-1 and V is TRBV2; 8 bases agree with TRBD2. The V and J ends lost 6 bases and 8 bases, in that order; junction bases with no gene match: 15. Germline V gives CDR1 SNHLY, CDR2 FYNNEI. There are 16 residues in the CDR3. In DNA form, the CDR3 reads TGTGCCAGCAGACCTACAAGCGGGAGTTTGATTGATGAGCAGTTCTTC. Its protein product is CASRPTSGSLIDEQFF.

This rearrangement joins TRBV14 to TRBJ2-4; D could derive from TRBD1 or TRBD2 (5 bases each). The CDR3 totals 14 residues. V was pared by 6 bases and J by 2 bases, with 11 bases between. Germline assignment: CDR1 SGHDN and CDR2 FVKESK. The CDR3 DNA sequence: TGTGCCAGCAGTCCCGAGGGGCCCAAAAACATTCAGTACTTC. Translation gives CASSPEGPKNIQYF.

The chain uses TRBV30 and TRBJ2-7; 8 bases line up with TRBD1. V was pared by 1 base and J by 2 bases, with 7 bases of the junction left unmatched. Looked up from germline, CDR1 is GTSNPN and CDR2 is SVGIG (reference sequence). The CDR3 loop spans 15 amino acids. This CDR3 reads CAWSEKTGATYEQYV. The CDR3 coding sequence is TGTGCCTGGAGTGAGAAGACAGGGGCGACCTACGAGCAGTACGTC.